This T cell receptor (beta chain) comes out of a study of graft-versus-host responses after intestinal transplantation. Study-level information: Recipients obtained multivisceral, liver-intestinal, or isolated intestinal transplants. Induction with anti-thymocyte globulin, then tacrolimus and steroids for around three years, was given to all recipients.

Points from the study as a whole: Subjects displaying graft-donor T cell macrochimerism possessed elevated graft-versus-host to host-versus-graft clonal ratios inside allografts. Marrow from the recipient contained GvH clones, some of which had appeared first in ileum or blood.

Profiling relied on immunoSEQ multiplex PCR, and the TCRdb table lists in-frame clones only, not all of them. In the table there are about 80,000 clones, around 90% of which are singletons. About this clone: Its antigen is currently unknown.

The sample consisted of unstimulated CD4+ T cells sorted from spleen or lymph node cells, taken before intestinal transplant. This clonotype originated in a human donor who received an intestinal transplant.

CDR3 region: CASSLGAGSSGNTIYF. CDR3 DNA sequence: TGTGCCAGCAGCTTAGGTGCAGGTAGCTCTGGAAACACCATATATTTT. V gene TRBV7-9 combines with J gene TRBJ1-3; D gene uncertain. The V gene's germline CDR1 is SEHNR and CDR2 FQNEAQ (reference sequence). V was trimmed by 1 base and J by 0 bases, leaving 10 bases between them. CDR3 length equals 16 residues.